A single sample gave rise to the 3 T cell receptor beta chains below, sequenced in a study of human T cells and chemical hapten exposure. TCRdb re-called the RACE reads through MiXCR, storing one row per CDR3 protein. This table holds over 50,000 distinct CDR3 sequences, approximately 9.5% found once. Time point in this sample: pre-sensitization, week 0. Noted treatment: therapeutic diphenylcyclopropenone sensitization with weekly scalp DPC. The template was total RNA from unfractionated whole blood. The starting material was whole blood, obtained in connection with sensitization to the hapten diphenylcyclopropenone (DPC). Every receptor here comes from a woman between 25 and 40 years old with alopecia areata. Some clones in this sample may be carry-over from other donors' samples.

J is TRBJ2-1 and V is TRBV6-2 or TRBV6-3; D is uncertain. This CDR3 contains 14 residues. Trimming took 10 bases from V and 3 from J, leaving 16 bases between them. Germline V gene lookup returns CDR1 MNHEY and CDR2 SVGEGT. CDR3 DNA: TGTGCCACTAAAAAAAGGACGGACTACAATGAGCAGTTCTTC. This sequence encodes CATKKRTDYNEQFF.

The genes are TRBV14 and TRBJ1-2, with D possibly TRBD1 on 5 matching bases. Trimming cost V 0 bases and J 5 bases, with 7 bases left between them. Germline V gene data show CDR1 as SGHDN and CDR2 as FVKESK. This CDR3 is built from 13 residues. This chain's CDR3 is CASSQDEGYGYTF. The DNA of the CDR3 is TGTGCCAGCAGCCAAGATGAGGGGTATGGCTACACCTTC.

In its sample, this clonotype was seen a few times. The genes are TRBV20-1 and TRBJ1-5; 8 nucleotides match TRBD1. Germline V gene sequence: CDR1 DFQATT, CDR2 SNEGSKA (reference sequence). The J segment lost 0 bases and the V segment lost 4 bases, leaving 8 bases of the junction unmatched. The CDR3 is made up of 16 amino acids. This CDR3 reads CSAKLRGPGSNQPQHF. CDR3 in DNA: TGCAGTGCTAAACTCAGGGGGCCGGGTAGCAATCAGCCCCAGCATTTT.